Listed here are 12 T cell receptor beta chains from one sample, sequenced in a study of blood T cell repertoires in COVID-19. Measured with immunoSEQ multiplex PCR; TCRdb has only the in-frame clones, and not every one. This table holds about 300,000 clones, approximately 89% found once. The specimen sequenced was peripheral blood. The receptors originated from a woman aged 25 to 39 who had recovered from COVID-19.

The chain uses TRBV9 and TRBJ2-1; a weak D match, TRBD2 (5 bases). Germline CDR1 is SGDLS and CDR2 is YYNGEE. This CDR3 is built from 16 residues. Trimming stripped 0 bases from V and 8 bases from J, with 18 bases between. In nucleotides, the CDR3 is TGTGCCAGCAGCGTAGGGGCGGGTCGTGCAAGTGATGAGCAGTTCTTC. It encodes CASSVGAGRASDEQFF.

V gene TRBV28 combines with J gene TRBJ1-2; 11 bases fit TRBD1. Germline loops: CDR1 MDHEN, CDR2 SYDVKM. This CDR3 has 15 amino acids. With 2 bases clipped from V and 3 bases from J, the junction kept 2 bases outside the gene matches. CDR3 in DNA: TGTGCCAGCAGTTTACGGGACAGGGGGTACTATGGCTACACCTTC. This translates into CASSLRDRGYYGYTF.

For the CDR3, the DNA is TGTGCCAGCGTGCAGGGTCTCAATCAGCCCCAGCATTTT. Encoded protein: CASVQGLNQPQHF. The chain joins TRBV28 to TRBJ1-5, with D tentatively TRBD1 (5 bases). Germline CDR1 is MDHEN and CDR2 is SYDVKM. Trimming removed 8 bases at V and 3 bases at J, with 11 bases between. The CDR3 has 13 residues.

V and J are TRBV2 and TRBJ2-3; D may be TRBD2 (5 bases). Trimming removed 8 bases from V and 0 bases from J, with 12 bases in between. Germline V gene data show CDR1 as SNHLY and CDR2 as FYNNEI. This CDR3 is built from 14 residues. CDR3 protein: CASGRAASTDTQYF. The CDR3 DNA sequence: TGTGCCAGCGGTAGAGCGGCGAGCACAGATACGCAGTATTTT.

The genes are TRBV24-1 and TRBJ1-5, with 12 positions matching TRBD1. Germline-derived CDR1 and CDR2 are KGHDR and SFDVKD. The CDR3 has 18 residues. V lost 4 bases and J lost 3; bases outside the gene matches: 9. CDR3 DNA sequence: TGTGCCACCAGTGAGGCGGGACAGGGGGCGGTCTCCAATCAGCCCCAGCATTTT. Residues: CATSEAGQGAVSNQPQHF.

The J gene is TRBJ1-2, the V gene TRBV10-3, with 10 bases fitting TRBD1. This CDR3 is 15 amino acids long. Germline V gene sequence: CDR1 ENHRY, CDR2 SYGVKD. After removal of 2 bases from V and 6 bases from J, the junction contained 6 bases not matched to a gene. The CDR3 here is CAISEGDRGINGYTF. The CDR3, as DNA: TGTGCCATCAGTGAGGGGGACAGGGGAATAAATGGCTACACCTTC.

This clone is a singleton in its sample. The DNA of the CDR3 is TGTGCCAGCAGCTTGGGACAGGGGGATAAGGACTATGGCTACACCTTC. Residues: CASSLGQGDKDYGYTF. The V gene is TRBV5-8, the J gene TRBJ1-2; 9 bases are a match to TRBD1. The germline V gene has CDR1 SGHTS and CDR2 YDEGEE. J lost 3 bases, V lost 0 bases, and 6 bases had no gene match. The CDR3 sequence is 16 residues long.

CDR3 nucleotides: TGCGCCAGCAGCCCCTGGCACTCCCCAGGCTCCTACAATGAGCAGTTCTTC. The encoded protein is CASSPWHSPGSYNEQFF. The V call is TRBV4-1, the J call TRBJ2-1; no clear D gene. This CDR3 has 17 amino acids. V was trimmed by 4 bases and J by 0 bases, leaving 16 bases between them. The germline gives CDR1 MGHRA, CDR2 YSYEKL.

This chain links TRBV27 with TRBJ2-5, with 9 bases lining up with TRBD2. The CDR3 length is 16 residues. The V gene end was trimmed by 4 bases and the J gene end by 5 bases; junction bases not matched to a gene: 11. Germline V gene sequence: CDR1 MNHEY, CDR2 SMNVEV (reference sequence). CDR3 nucleotides: TGTGCCAGCAGTTCTCGACTAGCGGAACCTCTGGAGACCCAGTACTTC. Its translation: CASSSRLAEPLETQYF.

CDR3 sequence: CASSRHPRGADTQYF. In nucleotides, the CDR3 is TGTGCCAGCAGCAGACACCCCCGGGGGGCAGATACGCAGTATTTT. The chain links TRBV6-5 to TRBJ2-3, with 7 nucleotides matching TRBD2. The J segment lost 4 bases and the V segment lost 6 bases, leaving 10 bases of the junction unmatched. CDR1 is MNHEY and CDR2 is SVGAGI in the germline V gene. CDR3 length: 15 residues.

The J gene is TRBJ1-1, the V gene TRBV3-1 (or the pseudogene TRBV3-2); D may be TRBD1 (6 bases). The germline V gene has CDR1 LGHDT and CDR2 YNNKEL (reference sequence). CDR3 length: 15 amino acids. Trimming pared 4 bases from V and 4 bases from J, leaving 16 bases between. This chain's CDR3 is CASSLHQGRSTEAFF. CDR3 nucleotides: TGTGCCAGCAGCCTTCATCAGGGGCGGAGCACTGAAGCTTTCTTT.

The table lists this clone with a few counts. The chain has TRBV27 and TRBJ2-5, with D hard to call. Per germline, CDR1 MNHEY and CDR2 SMNVEV (reference sequence). The CDR3 covers 14 residues. Trimming stripped 7 bases from V and 1 base from J, with 13 bases between. CDR3 sequence: CASTYVSTQETQYF. CDR3 nucleotides: TGTGCCAGCACCTATGTAAGCACCCAAGAGACCCAGTACTTC.